This TCR beta chain was identified in a study of control samples from healthy donors and cancer patients. Deletions cut 2 bases from V and 7 bases from J, with 9 bases between. The V gene's germline CDR1 is LGHDT and CDR2 YNNKEL (reference sequence). The CDR3 loop spans 14 amino acids. Using immunoSEQ multiplex PCR, the repertoire was profiled, and TCRdb retains in-frame clones only, with some absent. This sample yields about 89,000 clones, of which 86% are seen a single time; under 25% belongs to the top ten. Sequences were obtained from blood. The V and J genes are TRBV3-1 (or the pseudogene TRBV3-2) and TRBJ1-6; tentatively, D is TRBD1 (5 bases). The TCR originated in a young man in good health. CDR3 DNA sequence: TGTGCCAGCAGCCAACATTCAGGGAATTCACCCCTCCACTTT. Translated: CASSQHSGNSPLHF.